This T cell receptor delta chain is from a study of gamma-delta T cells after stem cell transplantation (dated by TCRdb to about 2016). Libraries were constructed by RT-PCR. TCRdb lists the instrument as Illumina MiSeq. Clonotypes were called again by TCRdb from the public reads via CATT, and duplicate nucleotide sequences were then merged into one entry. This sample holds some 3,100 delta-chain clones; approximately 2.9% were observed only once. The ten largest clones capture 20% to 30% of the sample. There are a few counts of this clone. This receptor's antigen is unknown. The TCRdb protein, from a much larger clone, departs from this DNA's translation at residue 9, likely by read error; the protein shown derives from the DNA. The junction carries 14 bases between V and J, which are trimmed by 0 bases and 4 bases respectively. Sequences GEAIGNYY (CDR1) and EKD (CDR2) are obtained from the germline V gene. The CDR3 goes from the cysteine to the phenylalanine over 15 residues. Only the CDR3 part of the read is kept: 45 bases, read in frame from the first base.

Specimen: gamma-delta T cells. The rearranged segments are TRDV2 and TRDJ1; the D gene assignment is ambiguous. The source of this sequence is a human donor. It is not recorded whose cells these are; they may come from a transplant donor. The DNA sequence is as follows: TGTGCCTGTGACACCGTGGGTGGATGCGGCGATAAACTCATCTTT. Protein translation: CACDTVGGCGDKLIF.